Sequencing of this TCR beta chain was carried out in a study of blood T cells in healthy people across ages (dated by TCRdb to between 2015 and 2016). About the full investigation: In model experiments, template switching captured roughly one uniquely barcoded TCR beta cDNA molecule for every two T cells. The donors were divided into four age groups: young (average approximately 15 years), middle-aged (approximately 42), aged (approximately 62) and long-lived (roughly 88). To avoid experimental bias, donors of different ages were distributed randomly across sequencing lanes. Using the same blood draw, the study looked at two additional independent replicas of 1 million unique cDNA reads for two donors, one aged 18 to 30 and the other aged 80 or older. The study measured age-related changes in TCR beta repertoire diversity using deep sequencing normalized with unique cDNA molecular identifiers.

To note about this clonotype: The antigen it recognizes is unknown. No base qualities exist here, and no much larger clone lies one base off it.

CDR1 MNHEY and CDR2 SVGAGI are derived from the germline V gene. CDR3 length: 13 amino acids, cysteine to phenylalanine. The only DNA kept is the CDR3, 39 bases in frame from the first base. V and J lose 9 bases and 8 bases, and a span of 14 bases separates them. Library generation was performed with 5' RACE. Instrument used: Illumina HiSeq 2500. A second PCR of 7 to 11 cycles was run with a J-beta primer mix and a sample-barcoded 5' primer. Each TCR beta cDNA molecule received a unique molecular identifier from a template-switch 5' adaptor carrying 12 random nucleotides. Each sample yielded at least 2.5 million CDR3-containing paired-end reads. All of the RNA was converted into first-strand cDNA using the Mint cDNA synthesis kit, with a TRBC-specific oligonucleotide serving as the primer. All cDNA was treated with uracil-DNA glycosylase and then went through a first 18-cycle PCR with the universal primers M1SS and BC2_uni_R. For the original study's pipeline: For normalization, 1 million high-quality reads were randomly selected from each sample, with every read carrying a distinct molecular identifier. Reads with shared molecular identifiers were discarded instead of being binned into consensus sequences. CDR3 identification, clonotype clustering and error correction used MiTCR with a Q25 quality threshold and the strictest error-elimination algorithm. Lower-bound total TCR beta diversity was estimated with a nonparametric unseen species model using Euler transformation. TCRdb trimmed the raw reads at Q25, called clones with MiXCR and kept productive beta chains. Every entry covers one CDR3 protein and lists the most common genes and DNA from its rows. The V and J calls shown here were made by TCRdb, not taken from the authors' results. The sample data list hundreds of thousands of distinct CDR3 sequences, and around 45% of these were observed just once. Of the sample, under 35% falls within the top ten clones.

Donors were a few dozen systemically healthy Caucasian individuals from Russia aged about 6 to 100 years. Approximately 9.3 milliliters of peripheral blood were collected from each donor into EDTA-treated Vacutainer tubes. PBMCs were isolated by Ficoll-Paque density-gradient centrifugation, with at least 7 million obtained per sample. Trizol reagent was used to extract total RNA from the PBMCs, yielding at least 6 micrograms per sample. For every donor, flow cytometry on a PBMC aliquot measured the percentage of naive CD45RAhigh/CD27high T cells. Summary of the overall study and its limitations: The percentage of naive T cells measured by flow cytometry correlated strongly with observed TCR beta diversity. As age increased, observed TCR beta diversity per million T cells dropped in a roughly linear way, and a significant reduction was already evident by age about 40. Because profiling used bulk unsorted PBMCs, naive and antigen-experienced compartments could not be compared conclusively. The CMV infection status of donors was not known, potentially confounding age-related changes in expanded clonotypes. The long-lived group showed more naive CD4+ T cells, fewer expanded clones and increased TCR diversity than the aged group, suggesting age selection. Estimates of total diversity based on one million sequenced T cells were regarded as lower bounds and as underestimates.

The rearrangement joined TRBV6-5 to TRBJ1-6; confidence is insufficient to name the D gene. The sequence came from a woman aged 55-69 years in good health. The source material was blood. CDR3 reads: CASRKDRYSPLHF. The DNA reads TGTGCCAGTAGAAAAGATCGCTATTCACCCCTCCACTTT.